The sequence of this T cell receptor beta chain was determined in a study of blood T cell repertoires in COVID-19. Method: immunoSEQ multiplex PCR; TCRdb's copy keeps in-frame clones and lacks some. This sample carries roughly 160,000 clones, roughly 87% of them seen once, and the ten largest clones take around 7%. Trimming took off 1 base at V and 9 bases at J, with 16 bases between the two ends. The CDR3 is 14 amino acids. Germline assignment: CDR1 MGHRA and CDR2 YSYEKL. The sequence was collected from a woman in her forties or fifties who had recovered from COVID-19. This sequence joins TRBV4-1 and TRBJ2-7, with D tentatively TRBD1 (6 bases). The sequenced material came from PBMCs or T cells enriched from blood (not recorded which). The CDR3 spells CASSQAQGPHGQYF. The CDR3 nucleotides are TGCGCCAGCAGCCAAGCTCAGGGGCCCCATGGGCAGTACTTC.